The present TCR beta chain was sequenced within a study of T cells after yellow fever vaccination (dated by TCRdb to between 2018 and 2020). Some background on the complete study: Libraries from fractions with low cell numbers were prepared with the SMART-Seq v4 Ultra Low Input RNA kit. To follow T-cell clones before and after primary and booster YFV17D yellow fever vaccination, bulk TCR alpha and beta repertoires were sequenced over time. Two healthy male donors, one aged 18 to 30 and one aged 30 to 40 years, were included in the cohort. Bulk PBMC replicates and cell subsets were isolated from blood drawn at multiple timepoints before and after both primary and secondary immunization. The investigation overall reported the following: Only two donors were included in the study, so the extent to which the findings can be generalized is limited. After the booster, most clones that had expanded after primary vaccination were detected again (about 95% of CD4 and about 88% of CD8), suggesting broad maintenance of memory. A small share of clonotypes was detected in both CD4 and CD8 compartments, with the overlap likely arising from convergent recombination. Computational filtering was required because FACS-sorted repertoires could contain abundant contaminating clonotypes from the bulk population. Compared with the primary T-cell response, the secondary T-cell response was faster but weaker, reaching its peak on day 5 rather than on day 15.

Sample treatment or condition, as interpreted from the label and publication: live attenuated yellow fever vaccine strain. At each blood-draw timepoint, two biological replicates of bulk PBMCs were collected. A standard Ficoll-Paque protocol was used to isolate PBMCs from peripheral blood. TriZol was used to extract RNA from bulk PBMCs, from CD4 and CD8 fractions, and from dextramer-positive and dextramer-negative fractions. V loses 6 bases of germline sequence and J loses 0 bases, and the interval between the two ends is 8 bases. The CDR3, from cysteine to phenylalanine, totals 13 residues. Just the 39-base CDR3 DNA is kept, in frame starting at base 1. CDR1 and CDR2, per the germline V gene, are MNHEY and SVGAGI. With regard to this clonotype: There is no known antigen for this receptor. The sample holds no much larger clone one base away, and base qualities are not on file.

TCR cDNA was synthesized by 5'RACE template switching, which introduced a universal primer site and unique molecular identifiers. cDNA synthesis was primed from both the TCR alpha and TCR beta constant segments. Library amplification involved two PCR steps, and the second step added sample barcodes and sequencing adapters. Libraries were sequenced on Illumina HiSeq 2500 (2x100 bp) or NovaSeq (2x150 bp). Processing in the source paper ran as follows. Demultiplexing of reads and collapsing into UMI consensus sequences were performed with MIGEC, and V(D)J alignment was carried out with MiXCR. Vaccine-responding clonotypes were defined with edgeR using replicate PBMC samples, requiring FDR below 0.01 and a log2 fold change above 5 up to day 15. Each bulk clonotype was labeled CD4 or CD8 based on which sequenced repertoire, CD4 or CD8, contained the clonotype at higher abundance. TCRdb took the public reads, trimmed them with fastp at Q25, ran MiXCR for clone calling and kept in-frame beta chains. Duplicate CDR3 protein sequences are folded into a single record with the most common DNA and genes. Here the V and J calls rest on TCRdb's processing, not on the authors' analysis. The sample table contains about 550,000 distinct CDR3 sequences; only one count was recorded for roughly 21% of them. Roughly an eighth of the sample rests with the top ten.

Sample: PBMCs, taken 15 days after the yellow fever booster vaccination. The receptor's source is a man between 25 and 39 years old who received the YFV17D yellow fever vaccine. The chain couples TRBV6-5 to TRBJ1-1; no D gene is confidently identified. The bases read TGTGCCAGCAGACCGATGATGAACACTGAAGCTTTCTTT. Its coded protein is CASRPMMNTEAFF.